A single sample gave rise to the 22 T cell receptor beta chains below, sequenced in a study of T-cell memory formation after mild COVID-19. Each CDR3 protein is one row after TCRdb ran MiXCR on the 5' RACE reads. Found here are 400,000 to 500,000 distinct CDR3 sequences, 20% of them singletons; the top ten hold 7.5% to 9.5%. Sample: PBMCs or a T cell subset sorted from them (not recorded which). These receptors were taken from an adult woman who had mild COVID-19 (a few samples of this study predate the infection). Cell type and time point are not known.

The chain is built from TRBV12-3 or TRBV12-4 and TRBJ2-1; 14 nucleotides agree with TRBD2. V was clipped by 5 bases and J by 14 bases; unmatched bases: 11. There are 15 residues in the CDR3. The CDR3 is CASSPGLAGVVREFF. The CDR3 coding sequence is TGTGCCAGCAGTCCGGGACTAGCGGGAGTGGTGAGGGAGTTCTTC.

This clonotype was detected many times. The chain uses TRBV5-1 and TRBJ2-7; perhaps D is TRBD1 or TRBD2 (5 bases each). The CDR3 is 14 amino acids. Germline CDR1 and CDR2: SGHRS and YFSETQ. V gave up 0 bases and J gave up 0 bases, with 7 bases separating them. CDR3 in DNA: TGCGCCAGCAGCTTGGGGGACGACTCCTACGAGCAGTACTTC. Its protein product is CASSLGDDSYEQYF.

V is TRBV5-1 and J is TRBJ2-1, with a possible D match to TRBD2 (5 bases). The CDR3 runs to 16 residues. V shed 4 bases and J shed 0 bases, with 14 bases lying between them. From germline, CDR1 is SGHRS and CDR2 YFSETQ. CDR3 sequence reads: CASSPPAANSYNEQFF. DNA for the CDR3: TGCGCCAGCAGCCCCCCAGCGGCCAACTCCTACAATGAGCAGTTCTTC.

This clonotype turned up a few times. The rearrangement uses TRBV6-5 and TRBJ1-6, with no clear D. Germline values: CDR1 MNHEY, CDR2 SVGAGI. CDR3 length: 16 amino acids. Trimming pared 6 bases from V and 6 bases from J, leaving 18 bases between. Written as DNA, the CDR3 is TGTGCCAGCAGCCTCAGACCGGGAAAAAGTAATTCACCCCTCCACTTT. The encoded protein is CASSLRPGKSNSPLHF.

This clonotype was observed a handful of times. V and J are TRBV5-1 and TRBJ2-3, with 8 bases aligning to TRBD1. The V segment lost 2 bases and the J segment 7 bases; nucleotides outside the gene matches: 9. This CDR3 is built from 15 residues. Germline CDR1 reads SGHRS; CDR2 reads YFSETQ. CDR3 in amino acids: CASSFGTGLGNTQYF. The CDR3 region has the DNA TGCGCCAGCAGCTTCGGGACAGGACTGGGTAATACGCAGTATTTT.

V usage is TRBV7-9 and J usage is TRBJ2-5, with TRBD2 matching over 12 bases. V shed 7 bases, J shed 5 bases, and the junction held 11 bases outside the gene matches. Per germline, CDR1 SEHNR and CDR2 FQNEAQ (reference sequence). The CDR3 consists of 16 residues. CDR3 sequence: CASTSGLAGGLETQYF. As DNA, the CDR3 is TGTGCCAGCACATCAGGGCTAGCGGGAGGGTTGGAGACCCAGTACTTC.

V and J are TRBV11-3 and TRBJ1-1; tentatively, D is TRBD1 (6 bases). Germline V gene lookup returns CDR1 SGHNT and CDR2 YENEEA. Deletions cut 3 bases from V and 0 bases from J, with 17 bases between. The CDR3 extends over 17 amino acids. The CDR3 sequence is CASSLRTALSLNTEAFF. CDR3 nucleotides: TGTGCCAGCAGCTTGCGGACAGCCCTCTCCCTGAACACTGAAGCTTTCTTT.

This clonotype was seen a few times. The chain combines TRBV11-3 with TRBJ2-1, with D perhaps given as TRBD1 or TRBD2 (5 bases each). V lost 5 bases to trimming and J lost 5 bases, with 22 bases between them. The CDR3 has 17 residues. Germline V lookup: CDR1 SGHNT, CDR2 YENEEA. The CDR3 protein is CASSPRGVRLRHNEQFF. The DNA of the CDR3 is TGTGCCAGCAGCCCCCGAGGGGTACGGTTGCGCCACAATGAGCAGTTCTTC. Based on the CDR3 plus reference TRBV11-3 and TRBJ2-1, the full variable domain is EAGVVQSPRYKIIEKKQPVAFWCNPISGHNTLYWYLQNLGQGPELLIRYENEEAVDDSQLPKDRFSAERLKGVDSTLKIQPAELGDSAVYLCASSPRGVRLRHNEQFFGPGTRLTVL.

The rearrangement uses TRBV6-2 or TRBV6-3 and TRBJ2-7; D is unresolved. Trimming shortened V by 2 bases and J by 2 bases, and 16 bases separated the two germline ends. The germline V gene has CDR1 MNHEY and CDR2 SVGEGT. The CDR3 is 16 amino acids. The CDR3 here is CASSYPLAENPYEQYF. The CDR3 DNA sequence: TGTGCCAGCAGTTACCCGCTGGCCGAAAACCCCTACGAGCAGTACTTC.

The chain links TRBV7-9 to TRBJ2-5, with D maybe TRBD2 (6 bases). Germline CDR1 and CDR2: SEHNR and FQNEAQ (reference sequence). The CDR3 covers 18 residues. The V end was cut by 2 bases, the J end by 5 bases, with 24 bases between. This chain's CDR3 is CASSLRGAAGPRGETQYF. The CDR3 DNA reads TGTGCCAGCAGCTTACGCGGGGCAGCCGGGCCCCGGGGGGAGACCCAGTACTTC.

This clonotype was recorded a few times. This sequence joins TRBV12-3 or TRBV12-4 and TRBJ2-1, with TRBD2 identical over 11 bases. Losses at the gene ends were 8 bases for V and 2 bases for J; bases not matched to a gene: 5. The CDR3 runs 15 residues. CDR3 coding DNA: TGTGCCAGCTGTATAGCGGGGGGGCCCTACAATGAGCAGTTCTTC. Amino acids: CASCIAGGPYNEQFF.

This clonotype has more than one count but fewer than ten. The chain links TRBV10-3 to TRBJ1-1; a possible D gene is TRBD1 (5 bases). V lost 0 bases, J lost 6 bases, and 11 bases lay in between. The CDR3 is made up of 14 amino acids. Looked up from germline, CDR1 is ENHRY and CDR2 is SYGVKD. CDR3 nucleotide sequence: TGTGCCATCAGTGAGTCCGAGGGGAGCGCTGAAGCTTTCTTT. The encoded protein is CAISESEGSAEAFF.

This clonotype was seen a handful of times. This rearrangement joins TRBV20-1 to TRBJ1-5; no clear D. The CDR3 is made up of 12 amino acids. Germline loops: CDR1 DFQATT, CDR2 SNEGSKA (reference sequence). The V and J ends lost 1 base and 4 bases respectively, with 5 bases between them. The CDR3 protein is CSARVRNQPQHF. The CDR3 DNA reads TGCAGTGCTAGAGTCCGGAATCAGCCCCAGCATTTT.

The V and J genes are TRBV7-6 and TRBJ2-3, with D possibly being TRBD2 (6 bases). The V end lost 3 bases, the J end lost 1 base, and 14 bases lay between the germline ends. CDR1 and CDR2 (germline): SGHVS, FNYEAQ. The CDR3 extends over 16 amino acids. CDR3 bases: TGTGCCAGCAGCTTGGGCGGGGCTAGTCGCACAGATACGCAGTATTTT. Translation gives CASSLGGASRTDTQYF.

For the CDR3, the DNA is TGCGCCAGCAGCCAAGGTTCAGGGCGAGCCTCCTACGAGCAGTACTTC. Translation gives CASSQGSGRASYEQYF. J is TRBJ2-7 and V is TRBV4-1; possibly TRBD1 for D (5 bases). Deletions cut 1 base from V and 0 bases from J, with 13 bases between. Germline CDR1 is MGHRA and CDR2 is YSYEKL. The CDR3 totals 16 residues.

This chain uses TRBV6-5 with TRBJ1-5; a possible D gene is TRBD1 (6 bases). This CDR3 has 15 residues. V lost 0 bases to trimming and J lost 6 bases, with 12 bases between them. Germline V CDR1 and CDR2: MNHEY, SVGAGI. CDR3 nucleotide sequence: TGTGCCAGCAGTTACTCCGGGGGCGCAGGTCAGCCCCAGCATTTT. Translation gives CASSYSGGAGQPQHF.

This clonotype was picked up many times. The chain links TRBV2 to TRBJ2-3; D is uncertain. Trimming shortened V by 8 bases and J by 0 bases, and 12 bases separated the two germline ends. This CDR3 region has 14 residues. The germline V gene has CDR1 SNHLY and CDR2 FYNNEI. The CDR3 is CASLMDGSTDTQYF. The DNA for the CDR3 is TGTGCCAGCCTAATGGACGGTAGCACAGATACGCAGTATTTT.

This rearrangement joins TRBV10-2 to TRBJ2-4; unclear D gene. This CDR3 is 10 amino acids long. The V gene lost 2 bases and the J gene lost 9 bases, with 2 bases spanning the gap. The germline gives CDR1 WSHSY, CDR2 SAAADI. CDR3 residues: CASSEGIQYF. The CDR3 DNA is TGCGCCAGCAGTGAGGGCATTCAGTACTTC.

The CDR3 bases are TGTGCCAGCAGCCGCAACAGGGACTCAAGGACAGATACGCAGTATTTT. It specifies CASSRNRDSRTDTQYF. The chain is built from TRBV12-3 or TRBV12-4 and TRBJ2-3; the D gene could be TRBD1 or TRBD2 (6 bases each). V was clipped by 6 bases and J by 3 bases, with 19 bases between them. The CDR3 covers 16 residues.

This clonotype was counted between two and nine times. One end of the junction varies from germline; a read error may be responsible. The genes are TRBV12-3 or TRBV12-4 and TRBJ1-1, with unresolved D. This CDR3 is built from 13 residues. The CDR3 is CASSFHGNSEAFF. CDR3 sequence (DNA): TGTGCCAGCAGTTTTCACGGTAACAGTGAAGCTTTCTTT.

The chain is built from TRBV20-1 and TRBJ2-7; a possible D gene is TRBD2 (6 bases). With 6 bases removed from V and 2 bases from J, the gap between germline ends came to 17 bases. The CDR3 runs 14 residues. CDR1 and CDR2 from the germline V gene are DFQATT and SNEGSKA (reference sequence). The CDR3 region is CSAGGTAEAYEQYF. The CDR3 DNA sequence: TGCAGTGCCGGCGGGACCGCCGAGGCCTACGAGCAGTACTTC.

This clonotype has just a few counts. The genes are TRBV7-2 and TRBJ2-2, with TRBD2 matching 13 bases. The CDR3 length is 18 residues. Germline CDR1 SGHTA, CDR2 FQGNSA. Trimming at V came to 4 bases and at J to 0 bases, leaving 5 bases not matched to a gene. The CDR3 loop is CASSWVGLAGSNTGELFF. The CDR3 DNA reads TGTGCCAGCAGCTGGGTGGGACTAGCGGGGTCGAACACCGGGGAGCTGTTTTTT. Drawing the rest from reference TRBV7-2 and TRBJ2-2, the complete variable domain is GAGVSQSPSNKVTEKGKDVELRCDPISGHTALYWYRQSLGQGLEFLIYFQGNSAPDKSGLPSDRFSAERTGGSVSTLTIQRTQQEDSAVYLCASSWVGLAGSNTGELFFGEGSRLTVL.